The sequence of this TCR beta chain was determined in a study of shared clonotypes between healthy human individuals. Regarding the study as a whole: Represented diversity (both genetic and exposure-history) was limited by the small number of donors. Naive subsets generally exceeded memory subsets in estimated richness.

Unmatched junction bases numbered 6, after V lost 0 bases and J lost 5 bases. CDR1 is SGHDT, CDR2 YYEEEE, per germline. The CDR3 has 16 residues. Clones were read by immunoSEQ multiplex PCR, and TCRdb kept only the in-frame ones, dropping some. The sample shows fewer than 1 million clones, just over 95% of them seen only once. Worth noting for this clone: The antigen is not known.

Terminally differentiated effector memory CD45RA+ cells were left out of the naive CD8 fraction, which was CD45RO-negative and positively selected for CCR7. This sequence joins TRBV5-6 and TRBJ1-5, with 9 positions matching TRBD1. Sequenced input: naive CD8+ T cells sorted from blood. This TCR came from a man aged 25 to 40 in good health. Written as DNA, the CDR3 is TGTGCCAGCAGCTTGGCCCAAGGACAGGGGCATCAGCCCCAGCATTTT. Its protein product is CASSLAQGQGHQPQHF.